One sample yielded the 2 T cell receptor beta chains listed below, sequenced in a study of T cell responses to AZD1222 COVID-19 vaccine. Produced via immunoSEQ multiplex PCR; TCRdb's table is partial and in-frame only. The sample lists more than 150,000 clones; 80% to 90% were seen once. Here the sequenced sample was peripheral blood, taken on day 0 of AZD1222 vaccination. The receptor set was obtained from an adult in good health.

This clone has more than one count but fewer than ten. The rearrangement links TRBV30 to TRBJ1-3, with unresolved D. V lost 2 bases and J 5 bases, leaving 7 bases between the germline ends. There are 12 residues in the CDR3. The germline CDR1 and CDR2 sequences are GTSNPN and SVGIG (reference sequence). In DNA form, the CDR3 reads TGTGCCTGGAGTAAGTCGAGAAACACCATATATTTT. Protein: CAWSKSRNTIYF.

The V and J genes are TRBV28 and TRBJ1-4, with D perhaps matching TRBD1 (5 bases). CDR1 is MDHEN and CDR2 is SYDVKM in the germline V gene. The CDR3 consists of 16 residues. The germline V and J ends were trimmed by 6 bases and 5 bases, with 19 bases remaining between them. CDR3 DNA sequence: TGTGCCAGCAGCCCCCCGGGGAGGGGTCTAAATGAAAAACTGTTTTTT. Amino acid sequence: CASSPPGRGLNEKLFF.